The rows below give T cell receptor beta chains drawn from one sample of a study of response to subunit inactivated influenza vaccine. A single record per CDR3 protein comes from TCRdb applying MiXCR to the RT-PCR reads. The sample carries 800,000 to 1,000,000 distinct CDR3 sequences, approximately 22% recorded once. Sequenced material: PBMCs from blood, taken about 5 days after vaccination. Receptor source: a man aged 45-60 years who received an inactivated influenza vaccine. Both conserved end residues are part of each CDR3. The D gene is left open where the match is weak. Rows may omit the clone size; those that give it use once, few, many or a size class.

D gene: .; CDR3 length: 15; J gene: TRBJ2-1; clone size: .; V gene: TRBV5-1; CDR3 DNA: TGCGCCAGCAGCTCGCCGGGAAATGCCCTCAATGAGCAGTTCTTC; CDR3 protein: CASSSPGNALNEQFF
D gene: .; CDR3 length: 10; J gene: TRBJ2-7; clone size: few; V gene: TRBV29-1; CDR3 DNA: TGCAGCGTTGGGAGCTACGAGCAGTACTTC; CDR3 protein: CSVGSYEQYF
D gene: .; CDR3 length: 15; J gene: TRBJ1-4; clone size: .; V gene: TRBV4-3; CDR3 DNA: TGCGCCAGCAGCCATGGCCAGGGGAAGGCTGAAAAACTGTTTTTT; CDR3 protein: CASSHGQGKAEKLFF
D gene: .; CDR3 length: 20; J gene: TRBJ2-6; clone size: once; V gene: TRBV10-2; CDR3 DNA: TGCGCCAGCAGCCTAACCCCGGGACACGTCGAATTTTCTGGGGCCAACGTCCTGACTTTC; CDR3 protein: CASSLTPGHVEFSGANVLTF
D gene: TRBD2; CDR3 length: 18; J gene: TRBJ2-1; clone size: .; V gene: TRBV27; CDR3 DNA: TGTGCCAGCAGTCCAGGACTAGCGGGAGATCTCCCCGGGGGTGAGCAGTTCTTC; CDR3 protein: CASSPGLAGDLPGGEQFF
D gene: .; CDR3 length: 14; J gene: TRBJ1-1; clone size: few; V gene: TRBV7-2; CDR3 DNA: TGTGCCAGCAGCTTCTCGACGGAGAACACTGAAGCTTTCTTT; CDR3 protein: CASSFSTENTEAFF
D gene: .; CDR3 length: 13; J gene: TRBJ2-5; clone size: .; V gene: TRBV5-8; CDR3 DNA: TGTGCCAGCAGCGGATGGGGGGAAGAGACCCAGTACTTC; CDR3 protein: CASSGWGEETQYF
D gene: TRBD2; CDR3 length: 18; J gene: TRBJ2-1; clone size: few; V gene: TRBV11-3; CDR3 DNA: TGTGCCAGCAGCTTAGGATTTAAGCGGGAGGGCCTGATGGATGAGCAGTTCTTC; CDR3 protein: CASSLGFKREGLMDEQFF
D gene: TRBD1; CDR3 length: 16; J gene: TRBJ2-1; clone size: .; V gene: TRBV5-1; CDR3 DNA: TGCGACAGCAGCCCGGCGGACAGGGTTAACTACAATGAGCAGTTCTTC; CDR3 protein: CDSSPADRVNYNEQFF
D gene: .; CDR3 length: 12; J gene: TRBJ2-7; clone size: many; V gene: TRBV20-1; CDR3 DNA: TGCAGTGCTAGCGGGGGAACCTACGAGCAGTACTTC; CDR3 protein: CSASGGTYEQYF
D gene: TRBD2; CDR3 length: 14; J gene: TRBJ2-1; clone size: .; V gene: TRBV3-1; CDR3 DNA: TGTGCCAGCAGTAGGGGGACTAGCCACAATGAGCAGTTCTTC; CDR3 protein: CASSRGTSHNEQFF
D gene: .; CDR3 length: 13; J gene: TRBJ2-5; clone size: few; V gene: TRBV20-1; CDR3 DNA: TGCAGTGCTAGGCGGCTGATCCAAGAGACCCAGTACTTC; CDR3 protein: CSARRLIQETQYF
D gene: TRBD1; CDR3 length: 16; J gene: TRBJ1-4; clone size: few; V gene: TRBV4-3; CDR3 DNA: TGCGCCAGCAGCCAAGAAACGGGACAGCATAATGAAAAACTGTTTTTT; CDR3 protein: CASSQETGQHNEKLFF
D gene: TRBD1; CDR3 length: 17; J gene: TRBJ2-7; clone size: few; V gene: TRBV6-1; CDR3 DNA: TGTGCCAGCAGTCTCTATACCGGGACAGGTATACCCTACGAGCAGTACTTC; CDR3 protein: CASSLYTGTGIPYEQYF
D gene: .; CDR3 length: 15; J gene: TRBJ2-6; clone size: few; V gene: TRBV18; CDR3 DNA: TGTGCCAGCTCACTGGCTCGAGAAGGGGCCAACGTCCTGACTTTC; CDR3 protein: CASSLAREGANVLTF
D gene: .; CDR3 length: 16; J gene: TRBJ1-1; clone size: .; V gene: TRBV4-1; CDR3 DNA: TGCGCCAGCAGCCAAGATGAAAGGGGGTCGAGCACTGAAGCTTTCTTT; CDR3 protein: CASSQDERGSSTEAFF
D gene: .; CDR3 length: 16; J gene: TRBJ2-1; clone size: .; V gene: TRBV12-3/TRBV12-4; CDR3 DNA: TGTGCCAGCAGTTTAGGACCACTGAGCTCCTACAATGAGCAGTTCTTC; CDR3 protein: CASSLGPLSSYNEQFF
D gene: .; CDR3 length: 10; J gene: TRBJ2-5; clone size: .; V gene: TRBV20-1; CDR3 DNA: TGCAGTGGATACAGGGAGGCCCAGTACTTC; CDR3 protein: CSGYREAQYF
D gene: .; CDR3 length: 14; J gene: TRBJ2-7; clone size: few; V gene: TRBV12-3/TRBV12-4; CDR3 DNA: TGTGCCAGCAGTTTAGGCGGGATGGCCTACGAGCAGTACTTC; CDR3 protein: CASSLGGMAYEQYF
D gene: TRBD2; CDR3 length: 14; J gene: TRBJ2-5; clone size: few; V gene: TRBV10-2; CDR3 DNA: TGCGCCAGCAATCCAGCGGGGATCCAAGAGACCCAGTACTTC; CDR3 protein: CASNPAGIQETQYF
D gene: TRBD2; CDR3 length: 17; J gene: TRBJ2-1; clone size: few; V gene: TRBV5-8; CDR3 DNA: TGTGCCAGCAGCTTCGGACTAGCGGGAGTTGCGGTCAATGAGCAGTTCTTC; CDR3 protein: CASSFGLAGVAVNEQFF
D gene: .; CDR3 length: 11; J gene: TRBJ2-1; clone size: .; V gene: TRBV6-2/TRBV6-3; CDR3 DNA: TGTGCCAGCAGTCCCTCGGGAAAGCAGTTCTTC; CDR3 protein: CASSPSGKQFF
D gene: .; CDR3 length: 13; J gene: TRBJ1-1; clone size: .; V gene: TRBV28; CDR3 DNA: TGTGCCAGCAGAGCGACAGCGAACACTGAAGCTTTCTTT; CDR3 protein: CASRATANTEAFF
D gene: TRBD1; CDR3 length: 16; J gene: TRBJ2-4; clone size: many; V gene: TRBV6-4; CDR3 DNA: TGTGCCAGCAAAGGCAGGGGGAAGGACGTCAAAAACATTCAGTACTTC; CDR3 protein: CASKGRGKDVKNIQYF
D gene: .; CDR3 length: 14; J gene: TRBJ1-6; clone size: .; V gene: TRBV6-1; CDR3 DNA: TGTGCCAGCGCCAGGGGAGGCCTGGGGTCACCCCTCCACTTT; CDR3 protein: CASARGGLGSPLHF
D gene: .; CDR3 length: 14; J gene: TRBJ2-7; clone size: few; V gene: TRBV29-1; CDR3 DNA: TGCAGCGTTGAGGTGTCGGTTGGGTCCTACGAGCAGTACTTC; CDR3 protein: CSVEVSVGSYEQYF
D gene: TRBD2; CDR3 length: 18; J gene: TRBJ2-3; clone size: few; V gene: TRBV20-1; CDR3 DNA: TGCAGTGCTAGAGCCACTTTTGAGGAGCGGGGGAGTACAGATACGCAGTATTTT; CDR3 protein: CSARATFEERGSTDTQYF
D gene: TRBD1; CDR3 length: 16; J gene: TRBJ2-5; clone size: few; V gene: TRBV12-3/TRBV12-4; CDR3 DNA: TGTGCCAGCAGTTTGGACAGGGGGCGGCTGGAAGAGACCCAGTACTTC; CDR3 protein: CASSLDRGRLEETQYF
D gene: .; CDR3 length: 14; J gene: TRBJ2-1; clone size: few; V gene: TRBV4-2; CDR3 DNA: TGTGCCAGCAGCCAAGACAGGGCTAGGGGTGAGCAGTTCTTC; CDR3 protein: CASSQDRARGEQFF
D gene: TRBD2; CDR3 length: 18; J gene: TRBJ2-1; clone size: few; V gene: TRBV9; CDR3 DNA: TGTGCCAGCACCAGACTAGCGGGAGGGACAAGGGCATACAATGAGCAGTTCTTC; CDR3 protein: CASTRLAGGTRAYNEQFF
D gene: TRBD1; CDR3 length: 16; J gene: TRBJ2-2; clone size: .; V gene: TRBV6-2/TRBV6-3; CDR3 DNA: TGTGCCAGCAGTTACTCGCCAGGGGGCGGGCACGGGGAGCTGTTTTTT; CDR3 protein: CASSYSPGGGHGELFF
D gene: .; CDR3 length: 15; J gene: TRBJ1-1; clone size: many; V gene: TRBV9; CDR3 DNA: TGTGCCAGCAGCGTAGCCCAGGTAATGAACACTGAAGCTTTCTTT; CDR3 protein: CASSVAQVMNTEAFF
D gene: .; CDR3 length: 16; J gene: TRBJ2-7; clone size: .; V gene: TRBV7-6; CDR3 DNA: TGTGCCAGCAGCTTAATCAAGAACCCAAGCTCCTACGAGCAGTACTTC; CDR3 protein: CASSLIKNPSSYEQYF
D gene: .; CDR3 length: 14; J gene: TRBJ2-7; clone size: many; V gene: TRBV10-2; CDR3 DNA: TGCGCCAGCAGTGTAGCGGCCCGCTCCTACGAGCAGTACTTC; CDR3 protein: CASSVAARSYEQYF
D gene: TRBD1; CDR3 length: 16; J gene: TRBJ1-5; clone size: .; V gene: TRBV7-2; CDR3 DNA: TGTGTCAGCAGCTTATTCGGGACAGGGGGTAATCAGCCCCAGCATTTT; CDR3 protein: CVSSLFGTGGNQPQHF
D gene: TRBD1; CDR3 length: 16; J gene: TRBJ1-1; clone size: .; V gene: TRBV4-1; CDR3 DNA: TGCGCCAGCAGCCATGCGTACCGGGACAGGAGGCCTGAAGCTTTCTTT; CDR3 protein: CASSHAYRDRRPEAFF
D gene: .; CDR3 length: 13; J gene: TRBJ2-3; clone size: .; V gene: TRBV7-3; CDR3 DNA: TGTGCCAGCAGACTTAACAGGGAAGGGACGCAGTATTTT; CDR3 protein: CASRLNREGTQYF
D gene: TRBD1; CDR3 length: 12; J gene: TRBJ1-2; clone size: .; V gene: TRBV27; CDR3 DNA: TGTGCCAGCAAAGGGACAGGGTATGGCTACACCTTC; CDR3 protein: CASKGTGYGYTF
D gene: .; CDR3 length: 17; J gene: TRBJ1-5; clone size: few; V gene: TRBV11-1; CDR3 DNA: TGTGCCAGCAGCTTATCCGGGGGCCGTGGTGGCGATCAGCCCCAGCATTTT; CDR3 protein: CASSLSGGRGGDQPQHF
D gene: .; CDR3 length: 13; J gene: TRBJ2-7; clone size: .; V gene: TRBV20-1; CDR3 DNA: TGCAGTGCTAGCTACAGGGAGACGCGTGAGCAGTACTTC; CDR3 protein: CSASYRETREQYF
D gene: TRBD1; CDR3 length: 15; J gene: TRBJ1-5; clone size: .; V gene: TRBV20-1; CDR3 DNA: TGCAGTGCCCCTAGACAGGGGGTTAGCAATCAGCCCCAGCATTTT; CDR3 protein: CSAPRQGVSNQPQHF
D gene: TRBD2; CDR3 length: 17; J gene: TRBJ2-3; clone size: .; V gene: TRBV6-5; CDR3 DNA: TGTGCCAGCAGTTACTCGAAGGGAGGGCCGGGAACAGATACGCAGTATTTT; CDR3 protein: CASSYSKGGPGTDTQYF